A selection of T cell receptor beta chains follows, all from one sample in a study of blood T cell repertoires in COVID-19. Sequencing was performed with immunoSEQ multiplex PCR; in TCRdb, only in-frame clones are kept and a portion is missing. The sample yields about 140,000 clones, about 82% seen once. The sequencing sample was made of peripheral blood. These receptors were collected from an elderly woman with active or convalescent COVID-19. CDR3s include the opening cysteine and the closing phenylalanine or tryptophan. Each record gives: clone size, J gene, V gene, D gene, CDR3 DNA, CDR3 protein. A D gene is named only where the DNA matches it firmly. Clone size is stated in some rows and not others, as once, few, many or a class when expanded.

>.|TRBJ2-6|TRBV4-2|.
TGTGCCAGCAGCCAAGTCTCTCAGGGGTTCCCCCCTGGGGCCAACGTCCTGACTTTC
CASSQVSQGFPPGANVLTF
>many|TRBJ2-1|TRBV5-1|.
TGCGCCAGCAGCTCTCGAGGGGGAAACAATGAGCAGTTCTTC
CASSSRGGNNEQFF
>.|TRBJ1-1|TRBV7-9|TRBD1
TGTGCCAGCAGCTTAGGTGTTGGACAGGGTGTCACTGAAGCTTTCTTT
CASSLGVGQGVTEAFF
>.|TRBJ1-6|TRBV30|.
TGTGCCTGGAGTGCGTCAGGGCTATCACCCCTCCACTTT
CAWSASGLSPLHF
>.|TRBJ2-1|TRBV28|.
TGTGCCAGCAGTTTTTCATGGACAAACAATGAGCAGTTCTTC
CASSFSWTNNEQFF
>.|TRBJ1-3|TRBV12-3/TRBV12-4|TRBD1
TGTGCCATAAACCGGGACAGCAGAAACACCATATATTTT
CAINRDSRNTIYF
>.|TRBJ1-2|TRBV27|TRBD1
TGTGCCAGCAGTTTATGGGGGACAGCGATGGGGGGCTACACCTTC
CASSLWGTAMGGYTF
>.|TRBJ2-1|TRBV9|TRBD1
TGTGCCAGCAGCACCCGGGGACAGGGTGTCCATGAGCAGTTCTTC
CASSTRGQGVHEQFF
>.|TRBJ1-2|TRBV9|TRBD1
TGTGCCAGCAGCGATCACGGGACAGGGATGCTTGGCTACACCTTC
CASSDHGTGMLGYTF
>few|TRBJ2-7|TRBV10-3|TRBD2
TGTGCCATCTCTCGCGGGGGGTCCTACGAGCAGTACTTC
CAISRGGSYEQYF
>.|TRBJ2-1|TRBV5-8|.
TGTGCCAGCACCTGGGGGGCCTACAATGAGCAGTTCTTC
CASTWGAYNEQFF
>once|TRBJ2-7|TRBV6-5|.
TGTGCCAGCAGATTCGGGGGGCAACTCTACGAGCAGTACTTC
CASRFGGQLYEQYF
>.|TRBJ2-3|TRBV2|.
TGTGCCAGCAGTGGGGGGACTCATACAGATACGCAGTATTTT
CASSGGTHTDTQYF
>.|TRBJ2-7|TRBV6-5|TRBD2
TGTGCCAGCAGTTACTTAGGACTAGAAGGCGAGCAGTACTTC
CASSYLGLEGEQYF
>.|TRBJ2-1|TRBV6-1|.
TGTGCCAGCAGTGACGGCAGGGTTACGAACAATGAGCAGTTCTTC
CASSDGRVTNNEQFF
>.|TRBJ1-1|TRBV6-6|.
TGTGCCAGCAGTTACTCGGAGGGAGAGGCTTTCTTT
CASSYSEGEAFF
>.|TRBJ2-7|TRBV6-4|TRBD2
TGTGCCAGCAGTGACTGGGGACTAGTCCCTAATATTTACGAGCAGTACTTC
CASSDWGLVPNIYEQYF
>.|TRBJ2-7|TRBV3-1/TRBV3-2|.
TGTGCCAGCAGCCAAACAAGTGTCTACGAGCAGTACTTC
CASSQTSVYEQYF
>.|TRBJ2-7|TRBV7-9|TRBD2
TGTGCCAGCAGCCTCGACCGGGGGGGTTGGCAGTACTTC
CASSLDRGGWQYF
>.|TRBJ1-1|TRBV5-1|TRBD1
TGCGCCAGCGCAGTCAGAACAGGGGTCGACACTGAAGCTTTCTTT
CASAVRTGVDTEAFF
>few|TRBJ1-5|TRBV28|.
TGTGCCAGCAGCTTAAGGGGGGGAGGCAATCAGCCCCAGCATTTT
CASSLRGGGNQPQHF
>few|TRBJ1-2|TRBV5-1|.
TGCGCCAGCGGCGAGGGGGTGGGCTATGGCTACACCTTC
CASGEGVGYGYTF
>.|TRBJ1-2|TRBV11-2|TRBD1
TGTGCCAGCAGCCGAACGGGACAGGGCCATGGCTACACCTTC
CASSRTGQGHGYTF
>.|TRBJ2-3|TRBV6-2/TRBV6-3|.
TGTGCCAGCAGTTATACTAGCAGGGATACGCAGTATTTT
CASSYTSRDTQYF
>.|TRBJ1-3|TRBV2|.
TGTGCCAGCAGTCTTCGACAGAGTAGCTCTGGAAACACCATATATTTT
CASSLRQSSSGNTIYF
>few|TRBJ1-6|TRBV27|.
TGTGCCAGCAGTCCTGGGACAACTCATAATTCACCCCTCCACTTT
CASSPGTTHNSPLHF
>.|TRBJ2-2|TRBV5-1|TRBD1
TGCGCCAGCAGCGAAGCCGGGACAGTAACCGGGGAGCTGTTTTTT
CASSEAGTVTGELFF
>.|TRBJ1-4|TRBV28|.
TGTGCCAGCTCCATTAGTGAAAAACTGTTTTTT
CASSISEKLFF
>few|TRBJ2-1|TRBV5-5|.
TGTGCCAGCAGGGAGAAGGGGCTCTACAATGAGCAGTTCTTC
CASREKGLYNEQFF
>.|TRBJ2-7|TRBV7-9|TRBD2
TGTGCCAGCAGCTTACAACAGCGGGGGGCCGGCGACGAGCAGTACTTC
CASSLQQRGAGDEQYF
>once|TRBJ2-3|TRBV11-2|TRBD1
TGTGCCAGCAGCCAAGGGACAGGGGCTCGGATGGGTACGCAGTATTTT
CASSQGTGARMGTQYF
>.|TRBJ2-5|TRBV11-1|.
TGTGCCAGCAGCTATAGAATGGAGACCCAGTACTTC
CASSYRMETQYF
>.|TRBJ1-3|TRBV11-2|.
TGTGCCAGCAGCTCCCCGGGGAATTGGGGAAACACCATATATTTT
CASSSPGNWGNTIYF
>few|TRBJ1-2|TRBV7-3|.
TGTGCCAGCAGCCCGGCGGGAGGCTACACCTTC
CASSPAGGYTF
>.|TRBJ2-3|TRBV11-2|TRBD2
TGTGCCAGCAGCAAGGGTCCCCAGCGGGGGGCCACAGATACGCAGTATTTT
CASSKGPQRGATDTQYF
>.|TRBJ2-3|TRBV27|.
TGTGCCAGCAGTTTACTCGCGGCAAGCACAGATACGCAGTATTTT
CASSLLAASTDTQYF
>.|TRBJ2-1|TRBV5-1|TRBD2
TGCGCCAGCAGCTTGCAACTAGCGGGAAACAATGAGCAGTTCTTC
CASSLQLAGNNEQFF
>few|TRBJ1-3|TRBV5-1|.
TGCGCCAGCACCGGGGCGGGATCTGGAAACACCATATATTTT
CASTGAGSGNTIYF
>many|TRBJ1-5|TRBV4-1|TRBD1
TGCGCCAGCAGCCAAGCCAGGGGGCGGGGAGTGGGTCAGCCCCAGCATTTT
CASSQARGRGVGQPQHF
>.|TRBJ1-1|TRBV3-1/TRBV3-2|.
TGTGCCAGCAGCCGCGGACAGAACACTGAAGCTTTCTTT
CASSRGQNTEAFF
>.|TRBJ1-2|TRBV2|.
TGTGCCAGCACCGTAGCCTATGGCTACACCTTC
CASTVAYGYTF
>.|TRBJ1-5|TRBV19|.
TGTGCCAGTAGTATTTTATACAATCAGCCCCAGCATTTT
CASSILYNQPQHF
>.|TRBJ1-6|TRBV21-1|.
TGTGCCAGCAGCAAAGATGGCAGGGGGAGCTCCTATAATTCACCCCTCCACTTT
CASSKDGRGSSYNSPLHF
>.|TRBJ2-1|TRBV30|.
TGTGCCGGGGGTCAGGGGTTCTACAATGAGCAGTTCTTC
CAGGQGFYNEQFF
>.|TRBJ1-2|TRBV29-1|TRBD1
TGCAGCGTTGAAGATCCTTTCAGGGGGTCCCCCTATGGCTACACCTTC
CSVEDPFRGSPYGYTF